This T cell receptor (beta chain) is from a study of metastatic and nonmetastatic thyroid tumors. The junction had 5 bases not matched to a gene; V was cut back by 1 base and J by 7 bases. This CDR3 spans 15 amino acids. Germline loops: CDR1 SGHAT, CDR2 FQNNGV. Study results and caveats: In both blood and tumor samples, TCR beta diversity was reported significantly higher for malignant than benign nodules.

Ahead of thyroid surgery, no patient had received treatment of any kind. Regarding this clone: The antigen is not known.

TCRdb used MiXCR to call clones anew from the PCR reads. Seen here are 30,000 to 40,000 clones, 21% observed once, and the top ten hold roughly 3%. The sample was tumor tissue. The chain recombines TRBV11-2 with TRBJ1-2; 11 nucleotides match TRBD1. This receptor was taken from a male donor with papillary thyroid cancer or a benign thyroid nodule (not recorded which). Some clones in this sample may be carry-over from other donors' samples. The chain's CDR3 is CASSLGDRGISGYTF. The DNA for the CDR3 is TGTGCCAGCAGCTTAGGGGACAGGGGGATCTCTGGCTACACCTTC.